Detailed here is one T cell receptor beta chain. Its antigen remains unidentified. The record has no base qualities; no much larger clone is one base away. The data are from a study of human T cells and chemical hapten exposure (dated by TCRdb to the early 2020s). Concerning the study at large: For sensitization, 2% DPC in acetone was applied to a 2 cm by 2 cm area of upper inner arm skin. About 27 alopecia patients gave blood for TCR sequencing at one to four time points (pre-sensitization, 2, 6 and 24 weeks). Patch testing on the upper back used Finn chambers containing 0.01% DPC, with scoring done after 6 days according to International Contact Dermatitis Research Group standards. Throughout the approximately 22-week study period, patients were also given weekly therapeutic DPC doses on the scalp. Alopecia areata with under or over 50% scalp involvement, alopecia totalis and alopecia universalis were represented in the patient cohort, which was mostly female. Blood samples were taken from patients before sensitization (week 0) and at 2, 6 and about 24 weeks after DPC sensitization. Libraries were pooled for sequencing, and per-sample TCR yields varied mainly because of small differences in library volumes within the pool. The study tracked peripheral blood TCR repertoire changes in vivo during primary and secondary sensitization to the hapten diphenylcyclopropenone (DPC) in alopecia patients. The full study reports these points: All patients had alopecia, a presumed autoimmune disease, so their immune response might differ from that of healthy individuals. Repeated subsampling changed both the strength of the expansion versus patch-test correlation and the threshold at which that correlation became significant. DPC sensitization did not change the number of TCRs with a frequency above 1 in 1000, and there was no evidence of changes in global repertoire structure. Patch test score was positively correlated with the number of PT1 expanded TCRs, with significance at thresholds 8, 16 and 32 but not at 4. Expanded TCRs formed significantly more large CDR3 similarity clusters than pre-sensitization or healthy control sets, consistent with antigen-driven responses.

The sample's time point label, decoded: patch test 3, about 24 weeks after DPC sensitization. Sample treatment or condition, as interpreted from the label and publication: therapeutic diphenylcyclopropenone sensitization with weekly scalp DPC. Blood at each patch-test visit was drawn before the patch test was applied. Patients were eligible if aged 18 to 70, diagnosed with alopecia and judged suitable for DPC therapy, and pregnant patients were excluded. Total RNA was extracted from unfractionated whole blood that had been collected in Tempus Blood RNA tubes. Per the germline V gene, MDHEN is the CDR1 and SYDVKM is the CDR2. The V and J ends are trimmed by 4 bases and 3 bases, leaving 19 bases between them. The CDR3 starts with the cysteine, ends with the phenylalanine, and has 16 residues. The CDR3 DNA has 48 bases and is translated from base 1. The method behind the library was RACE. The reads were generated on a NextSeq 500. During library preparation, unique molecular identifiers were attached to individual cDNA molecules so that TCRs could be counted in a quantitative, reproducible way. From each blood RNA sample, both TCR alpha and TCR beta chains were sequenced. In the authors' own workflow: A median of around 96,000 TCRs per sample was observed, with a range of 23,224 to 690,600. The Decombinator software suite was used to annotate V, J and CDR3 in the TCR reads. For PS versus PT1 abundance plots, all samples were subsampled to the same number of TCRs (28,000). TCRs were defined as expanded if absent before sensitization and observed at least eight times at the 2-week time point. The public reads were reanalyzed by TCRdb: fastp trimming at Q25, MiXCR alignment, in-frame beta chains only. Merged by CDR3 protein, the rows form single entries marked with the most common genes and DNA. The V and J calls and clone size come from TCRdb's table, not from the authors' own analysis. The sample table contains 190,000 or so distinct CDR3 sequences; only one count was recorded for roughly a quarter of them. Approximately 2.3% of the sample is taken by the ten largest.

The TCR originated in a woman aged 40 to 50 with alopecia areata. Some clones in this sample may be carry-over from other donors' samples. The V and J genes are TRBV28 and TRBJ2-7, with no reliable assignment of the D segment. The starting material was whole blood, obtained in connection with sensitization to the hapten diphenylcyclopropenone (DPC). Here the CDR3 is given as CASSSLAAPYFYEQYF. The sequence in DNA is TGTGCCAGCAGTTCGTTGGCTGCCCCTTATTTCTACGAGCAGTACTTC. Here the CDR3 is joined to the reference TRBV28 and TRBJ2-7 genes, and the full variable domain is: DVKVTQSSRYLVKRTGEKVFLECVQDMDHENMFWYRQDPGLGLRLIYFSYDVKMKEKGDIPEGYSVSREKKERFSLILESASTNQTSMYLCASSSLAAPYFYEQYFGPGTRLTVT.